The 5 T cell receptor beta chains below all came from one sample that was sequenced in a study of T cell changes during pregnancy in multiple sclerosis. TCRdb's copy holds only in-frame clones and misses some; the assay was immunoSEQ multiplex PCR. Counted here are tens of thousands of clones, about 93% occurring once; the ten biggest clones make up approximately 2.5%. The sample was CD8+ T cells from peripheral blood mononuclear cells, taken in the third trimester of pregnancy. These receptors were collected from a female donor with multiple sclerosis, enrolled in a pregnancy study.

To note about this clone: The sample has other DNA sequences that encode this CDR3 too. The gene calls are TRBV6-5 and TRBJ1-1; D uncertain. Trimming took off 0 bases at V and 6 bases at J, with 8 bases between the two ends. Germline loops: CDR1 MNHEY, CDR2 SVGAGI. The CDR3 totals 13 residues. The DNA for the CDR3 is TGTGCCAGCAGTTACTCGAGGGTCGCTGAAGCTTTCTTT. Its translation is CASSYSRVAEAFF.

The V and J genes are TRBV28 and TRBJ1-5, with TRBD1 identical over 10 bases. The germline V gene has CDR1 MDHEN and CDR2 SYDVKM. This CDR3 is 17 amino acids long. The ends lost 5 bases at V and 1 base at J; junction bases unmatched: 8. The CDR3 nucleotides read TGTGCCAGCAGTCCCGGACAGGGGGTTTTGAGCAATCAGCCCCAGCATTTT. The encoded protein is CASSPGQGVLSNQPQHF.

The V call is TRBV30, the J call TRBJ2-7, with 8 bases fitting TRBD1. Looked up from germline, CDR1 is GTSNPN and CDR2 is SVGIG (reference sequence). Trimming at V came to 3 bases and at J to 3 bases, leaving 4 bases not matched to a gene. The CDR3 has 13 residues. The CDR3 DNA is TGTGCCTGGAGCGACAGGGGTCACTACGAGCAGTACTTC. Its translation is CAWSDRGHYEQYF.

This clone has just one count. CDR3 sequence: CASSLKPGQLYEQYF. CDR3 DNA sequence: TGTGCCAGCAGCTTGAAACCGGGACAGCTTTACGAGCAGTACTTC. The rearrangement joins TRBV5-6 to TRBJ2-7, with TRBD1 identical over 7 bases. The CDR3 totals 15 residues. Losses at the gene ends were 1 base for V and 4 bases for J; bases not matched to a gene: 8. Looked up from germline, CDR1 is SGHDT and CDR2 is YYEEEE.

V gene TRBV6-5 combines with J gene TRBJ2-3, with D tentatively TRBD2 (5 bases). There are 14 residues in the CDR3. Trimming cost V 8 bases and J 0 bases, with 12 bases left between them. CDR1 and CDR2 from the germline V gene are MNHEY and SVGAGI. In DNA form, the CDR3 reads TGTGCCAGCGCAGTAGCGCCGAGCACAGATACGCAGTATTTT. Translated: CASAVAPSTDTQYF.